The source of this T cell receptor (beta chain) is a study of cytomegalovirus exposure and HLA in healthy donors. Trimming left V 7 bases short and J 3 bases short, with 12 bases between. Germline CDR1 is ENHRY and CDR2 is SYGVKD. The CDR3 sequence is 13 residues long. On this clone itself: Its antigen is still unknown.

With 60 Vbeta and 13 Jbeta primers, the PCR was carried out. Sequenced by immunoSEQ multiplex PCR; TCRdb stores in-frame clones only, minus some. The sample shows over 200,000 clones, 77% of them seen only once. Study conclusions and caveats: A later analysis appeared to link common viral pathogens to several of the most significant clusters.

The clonotype comes from a woman in her sixties in good health and CMV-seropositive. The sequencing input was PBMCs. The J gene is TRBJ1-1, the V gene TRBV10-3, with a weak D call TRBD1 (6 bases). CDR3 amino acids: CAITYRDDTEAFF. The CDR3 DNA sequence: TGTGCCATCACTTACAGGGATGACACTGAAGCTTTCTTT.